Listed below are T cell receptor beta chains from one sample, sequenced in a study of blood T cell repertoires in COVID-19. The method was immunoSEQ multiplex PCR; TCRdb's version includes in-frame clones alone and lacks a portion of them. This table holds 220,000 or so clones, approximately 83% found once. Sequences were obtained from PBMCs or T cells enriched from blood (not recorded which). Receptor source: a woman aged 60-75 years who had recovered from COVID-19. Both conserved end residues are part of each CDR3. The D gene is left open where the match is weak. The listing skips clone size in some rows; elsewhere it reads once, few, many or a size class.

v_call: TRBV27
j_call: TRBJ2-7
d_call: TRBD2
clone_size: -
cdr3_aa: CASSGTSGYEQYF
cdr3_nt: TGTGCCAGCAGTGGGACTAGCGGCTACGAGCAGTACTTC

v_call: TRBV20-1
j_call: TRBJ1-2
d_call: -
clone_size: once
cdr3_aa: CSASDRRGYTF
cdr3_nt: TGCAGTGCTAGTGATAGGAGGGGCTACACCTTC

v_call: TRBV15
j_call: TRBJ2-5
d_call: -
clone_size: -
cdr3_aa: CATSRGIEETQYF
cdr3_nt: TGTGCCACCAGCAGAGGCATCGAGGAGACCCAGTACTTC

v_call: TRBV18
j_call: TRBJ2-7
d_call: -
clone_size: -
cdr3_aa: CASSPGEGGLYEQYF
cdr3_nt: TGTGCCAGCTCACCAGGGGAGGGGGGGCTCTACGAGCAGTACTTC

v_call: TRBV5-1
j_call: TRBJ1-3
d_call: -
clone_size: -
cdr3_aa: CASSLAGIYGNTIYF
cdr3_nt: TGCGCCAGCAGCTTGGCAGGCATCTATGGAAACACCATATATTTT

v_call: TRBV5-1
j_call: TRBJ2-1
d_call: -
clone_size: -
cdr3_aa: CASSLFPPGSSYNEQFF
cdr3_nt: TGCGCCAGCAGCTTGTTTCCCCCCGGGAGCTCCTACAATGAGCAGTTCTTC

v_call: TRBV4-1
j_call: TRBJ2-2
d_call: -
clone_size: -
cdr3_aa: CASSQAYGNTGELFF
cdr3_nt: TGCGCCAGCAGCCAAGCTTACGGGAACACCGGGGAGCTGTTTTTT

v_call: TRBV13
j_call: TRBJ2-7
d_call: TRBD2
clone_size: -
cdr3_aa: CASSSLSGGSEQYF
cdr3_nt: TGTGCCAGCAGCTCCCTATCGGGGGGGAGTGAGCAGTACTTC

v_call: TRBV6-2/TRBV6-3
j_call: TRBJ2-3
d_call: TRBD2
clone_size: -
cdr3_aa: CASSFATAGLAGVEDTQYF
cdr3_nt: TGTGCCAGCAGTTTCGCCACAGCGGGACTAGCGGGAGTGGAAGATACGCAGTATTTT

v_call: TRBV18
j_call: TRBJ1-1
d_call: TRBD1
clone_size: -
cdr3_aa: CASSPGQGANTEAFF
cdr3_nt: TGTGCCAGCTCACCTGGACAGGGGGCTAACACTGAAGCTTTCTTT

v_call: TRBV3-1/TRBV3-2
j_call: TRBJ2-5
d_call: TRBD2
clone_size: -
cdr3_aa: CASSQQPYSGGGETQYF
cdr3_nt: TGTGCCAGCAGTCAACAGCCCTATAGCGGGGGCGGGGAGACCCAGTACTTC

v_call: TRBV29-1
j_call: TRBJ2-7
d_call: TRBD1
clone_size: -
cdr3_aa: CSVESTGGYEQYF
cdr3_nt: TGCAGCGTTGAGTCGACAGGGGGCTACGAGCAGTACTTC

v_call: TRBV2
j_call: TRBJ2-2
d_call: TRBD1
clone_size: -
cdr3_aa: CASSVQQGNAGELFF
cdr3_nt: TGTGCCAGCAGCGTTCAACAGGGGAACGCCGGGGAGCTGTTTTTT

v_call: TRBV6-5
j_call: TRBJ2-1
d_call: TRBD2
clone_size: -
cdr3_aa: CASRRAGVAYNEQFF
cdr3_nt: TGTGCCAGCAGACGAGCGGGAGTAGCCTACAATGAGCAGTTCTTC

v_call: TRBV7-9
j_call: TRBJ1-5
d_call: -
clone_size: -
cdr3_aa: CASSAPGHEKPQHF
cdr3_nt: TGTGCCAGCAGCGCCCCGGGACACGAGAAGCCCCAGCATTTT

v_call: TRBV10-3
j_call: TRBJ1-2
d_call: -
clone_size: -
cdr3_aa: CAISEIGGYGYTF
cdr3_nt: TGTGCCATCAGTGAGATTGGGGGGTACGGCTACACCTTC

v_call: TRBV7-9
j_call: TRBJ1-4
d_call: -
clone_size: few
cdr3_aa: CASSPTGVRQEKLFF
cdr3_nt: TGTGCCAGCAGCCCCACCGGGGTTCGGCAAGAAAAACTGTTTTTT

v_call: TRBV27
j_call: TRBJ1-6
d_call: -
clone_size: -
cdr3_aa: CASSLVRYNSPLHF
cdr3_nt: TGTGCCAGCAGTTTGGTCCGGTATAATTCACCCCTCCACTTT

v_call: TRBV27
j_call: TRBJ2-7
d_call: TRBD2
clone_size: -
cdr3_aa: CASSSRLASAYEQYF
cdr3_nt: TGTGCCAGCAGTTCACGACTAGCGTCGGCCTACGAGCAGTACTTC

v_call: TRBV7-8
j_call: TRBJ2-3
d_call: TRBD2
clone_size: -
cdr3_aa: CASSTLAGGPHTQYF
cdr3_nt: TGTGCCAGCAGCACACTAGCGGGGGGGCCACATACGCAGTATTTT

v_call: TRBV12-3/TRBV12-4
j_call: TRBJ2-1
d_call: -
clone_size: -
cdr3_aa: CASSDTVDEQFF
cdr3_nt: TGTGCCAGCAGCGACACGGTCGATGAGCAGTTCTTC

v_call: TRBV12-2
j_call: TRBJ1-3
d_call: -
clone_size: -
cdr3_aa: CASRPNGTGKAQNTIYF
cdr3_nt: TGTGCAAGTCGCCCCAACGGGACAGGGAAAGCACAAAACACCATATATTTT

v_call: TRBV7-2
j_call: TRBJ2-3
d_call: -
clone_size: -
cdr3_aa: CASSRPTGTQDTQYF
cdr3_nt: TGTGCCAGCAGCCGGCCGACAGGGACTCAAGATACGCAGTATTTT

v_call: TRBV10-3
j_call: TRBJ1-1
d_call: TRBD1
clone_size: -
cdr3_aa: CAIRPGQKMNTEAFF
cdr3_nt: TGTGCCATCAGACCGGGACAGAAAATGAACACTGAAGCTTTCTTT

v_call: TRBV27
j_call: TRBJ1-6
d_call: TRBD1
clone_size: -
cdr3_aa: CASSLGEQGWSPLHF
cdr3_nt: TGTGCCAGCAGTTTAGGGGAACAGGGGTGGTCACCCCTCCACTTT

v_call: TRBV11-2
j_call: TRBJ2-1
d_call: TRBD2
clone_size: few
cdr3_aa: CASSPHFGGLAGNEQFF
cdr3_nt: TGTGCCAGCAGCCCTCACTTTGGGGGACTAGCGGGAAATGAGCAGTTCTTC